The 29 T cell receptor beta chains below all came from one sample that was sequenced in a study of OX40 agonist ivuxolimab in advanced cancers. Sequenced by immunoSEQ multiplex PCR; TCRdb stores in-frame clones only, minus some. The sample has just over 40,000 clones, roughly 86% seen once. Here the sequenced sample was CD4+ or CD8+ T cells sorted from blood, taken in a trial of the OX40 agonist ivuxolimab. These receptors came from an adult with an advanced solid tumor such as melanoma, head and neck, liver or kidney cancer.

The chain has TRBV5-4 and TRBJ2-3; TRBD2 matches at 11 bases. Looked up from germline, CDR1 is SGHNT and CDR2 is YYREEE (reference sequence). The CDR3 runs 14 residues. The V gene end was trimmed by 3 bases and the J gene end by 3 bases; junction bases not matched to a gene: 0. CDR3 in DNA: TGTGCCAGCAGCTCTAGCGGGAGGACAGATACGCAGTATTTT. Translating gives CASSSSGRTDTQYF. Full variable domain (remainder filled in from reference TRBV5-4 and TRBJ2-3): ETGVTQSPTHLIKTRGQQVTLRCSSQSGHNTVSWYQQALGQGPQFIFQYYREEENGRGNFPPRFSGLQFPNYSSELNVNALELDDSALYLCASSSSGRTDTQYFGPGTRLTVL.

This clone was seen once. This sequence joins TRBV11-2 and TRBJ1-1; D gene uncertain. The CDR3 loop spans 14 amino acids. Trimming left V 0 bases short and J 1 base short, with 6 bases between. Germline V lookup: CDR1 SGHAT, CDR2 FQNNGV. The CDR3 DNA sequence: TGTGCCAGCAGCTTAGAATCCGGGAACACTGAAGCTTTCTTT. Translated: CASSLESGNTEAFF.

V and J are TRBV10-3 and TRBJ2-7; D remains ambiguous. CDR1 and CDR2 (germline): ENHRY, SYGVKD. This CDR3 contains 13 residues. Between the trimmed V and J ends, which lost 9 bases and 3 bases, there was a span of 15 bases. CDR3 amino acids: CAIGDQTLYEQYF. The CDR3 DNA is TGTGCCATTGGAGACCAAACCCTCTACGAGCAGTACTTC.

V usage is TRBV10-2 and J usage is TRBJ1-2; 8 positions match TRBD1. The J segment lost 3 bases and the V segment lost 6 bases, leaving 12 bases of the junction unmatched. The CDR3 is made up of 16 amino acids. Germline-derived CDR1 and CDR2 are WSHSY and SAAADI. The CDR3 is CASREFSRGPHYGYTF. For the CDR3, the DNA is TGCGCCAGCAGAGAATTCAGCAGGGGGCCCCACTATGGCTACACCTTC.

This chain links TRBV6-6 with TRBJ2-7, with a tentative D call TRBD1 (6 bases). This CDR3 spans 13 amino acids. Germline-derived CDR1 and CDR2 are MNHNY and SVGAGI (reference sequence). Trimming took 6 bases from V and 7 from J, leaving 16 bases between them. CDR3 in amino acids: CASRSGTQGEQYF. DNA for the CDR3: TGTGCCAGCAGGTCCGGGACCCAGGGGGAGCAGTACTTC.

J is TRBJ2-1 and V is TRBV6-1, with no clear D. This CDR3 is 11 amino acids long. Trimming took 11 bases from V and 10 from J, leaving 15 bases between them. CDR1 is MNHNS and CDR2 is SASEGT in the germline V gene. The CDR3 here is CAGSAAREQFF. The DNA for the CDR3 is TGTGCCGGTTCCGCCGCAAGGGAGCAGTTCTTC.

The gene calls are TRBV6-6 and TRBJ2-1; 8 bases align to TRBD1. In germline, CDR1 is MNHNY, CDR2 SVGAGI (reference sequence). With 2 bases clipped from V and 4 bases from J, the junction kept 7 bases outside the gene matches. CDR3 length: 16 amino acids. The CDR3 DNA follows: TGTGCCAGCAGTTACGTCTTGGACAGGGCTTACAATGAGCAGTTCTTC. Encoded protein: CASSYVLDRAYNEQFF.

The chain joins TRBV5-4 to TRBJ2-1; 7 positions agree with TRBD2. The CDR3 loop spans 14 amino acids. After removal of 1 base from V and 5 bases from J, the junction contained 3 bases not matched to a gene. Per the germline V gene, CDR1 is SGHNT and CDR2 is YYREEE (reference sequence). The CDR3 DNA follows: TGTGCCAGCAGCTTGTATCTAGCGGACAATGAGCAGTTCTTC. This encodes CASSLYLADNEQFF.

The J gene is TRBJ2-7, the V gene TRBV6-1, with 16 bases matching TRBD2. V dropped 4 bases and J dropped 0; count of bases not matched to a gene: 3. The CDR3 loop spans 17 amino acids. Per the germline V gene, CDR1 is MNHNS and CDR2 is SASEGT. CDR3: CASSVGTSGRVSYEQYF. DNA of the CDR3: TGTGCCAGCAGTGTCGGGACTAGCGGGAGGGTCTCCTACGAGCAGTACTTC.

The V gene is TRBV6-5, the J gene TRBJ2-1; tentatively, D is TRBD1 (6 bases). Per germline, CDR1 MNHEY and CDR2 SVGAGI. V was cut by 8 bases and J by 4 bases, with 15 bases left in between. The CDR3 runs to 14 residues. The CDR3 loop reads CASAGTPVYNEQFF. The CDR3 region has the DNA TGTGCCAGCGCCGGGACACCCGTTTACAATGAGCAGTTCTTC.

The rearrangement joins TRBV5-5 to TRBJ2-3, with 12 bases fitting TRBD2. J gave up 6 bases and V 5 bases, and 10 bases lay outside the gene matches. Germline CDR1 and CDR2: SGHKS and YYEKEE (reference sequence). This CDR3 comprises 16 residues. The CDR3 loop is CASRYPTSGSRDTQYF. In nucleotides, the CDR3 is TGTGCCAGCAGGTACCCGACTAGCGGGAGCAGGGATACGCAGTATTTT.

This clone was seen only once. The genes are TRBV4-3 and TRBJ2-4; TRBD2 is a possible D gene (6 bases). The germline V gene has CDR1 LGHNA and CDR2 YSLEER. V was clipped by 1 base and J by 1 base, with 14 bases between them. The CDR3 has 17 residues. The CDR3 DNA reads TGCGCCAGCAGCCAAGGAATGGGACTCTTGGCCAAAAACATTCAGTACTTC. Protein: CASSQGMGLLAKNIQYF.

J is TRBJ1-2 and V is TRBV28, with D uncertain. CDR3 length equals 12 residues. Germline assignment: CDR1 MDHEN and CDR2 SYDVKM. V was shortened by 5 bases and J by 8 bases, with 12 bases between the two germline ends. The CDR3 bases are TGTGCCAGCAGTATAAGACCGTGGGGCTACACCTTC. It translates to CASSIRPWGYTF.

This chain connects TRBV5-4 to TRBJ1-6, with a possible D match to TRBD1 (6 bases). This CDR3 has 15 amino acids. The V end was cut by 3 bases, the J end by 10 bases, with 17 bases between. CDR1 and CDR2 from the germline V gene are SGHNT and YYREEE (reference sequence). CDR3 amino acids: CASSSGLLGASPLHF. CDR3 coding DNA: TGTGCCAGCAGCTCCGGACTTCTGGGGGCGTCACCCCTCCACTTT.

The chain combines TRBV18 with TRBJ2-2, with D hard to call. Trimming removed 0 bases from V and 0 bases from J, with 8 bases in between. Germline CDR1 is KGHSH and CDR2 is LQKENI. The CDR3 runs 16 residues. CDR3 nucleotide sequence: TGTGCCAGCTCACCACCCACCGGGCCGAACACCGGGGAGCTGTTTTTT. Amino acid sequence: CASSPPTGPNTGELFF.

J is TRBJ2-5 and V is TRBV7-2; 7 bases are a match to TRBD2. Germline CDR1 reads SGHTA; CDR2 reads FQGNSA. The CDR3 is 13 amino acids. The V segment lost 7 bases and the J segment 4 bases; nucleotides outside the gene matches: 6. CDR3 DNA: TGTGCCAGCACGGGGGGAAATAGAGAGACCCAGTACTTC. Translated: CASTGGNRETQYF.

V usage is TRBV18 and J usage is TRBJ1-4; D unclear. CDR1 and CDR2 from the germline V gene are KGHSH and LQKENI. Between the trimmed V and J ends, which lost 3 bases and 8 bases, there was a span of 13 bases. CDR3 length: 14 amino acids. DNA for the CDR3: TGTGCCAGCTCACCCACCCCAGGCGGGGAAAAACTGTTTTTT. Translated, it gives CASSPTPGGEKLFF.

J is TRBJ2-7 and V is TRBV9, with D possibly being TRBD1 (5 bases). Trimming took 0 bases from V and 2 from J, leaving 9 bases between them. The CDR3 is 14 residues long. Germline-derived CDR1 and CDR2 are SGDLS and YYNGEE. CDR3 sequence: CASSVGVGAYEQYF. The CDR3 nucleotides read TGTGCCAGCAGCGTAGGCGTAGGGGCCTACGAGCAGTACTTC.

The chain recombines TRBV7-8 with TRBJ2-3; TRBD2 is a possible D gene (5 bases). CDR1 SGHVS and CDR2 FQNEAQ come from the germline V gene. This CDR3 has 12 amino acids. Trimming stripped 6 bases from V and 7 bases from J, with 11 bases between. The CDR3 here is CASRPDSYTQYF. The CDR3 DNA reads TGTGCCAGCAGACCGGACTCCTATACGCAGTATTTT.

The rearrangement uses TRBV19 and TRBJ1-5; D is ambiguous. Trimming stripped 3 bases from V and 3 bases from J, with 12 bases between. CDR3 length equals 15 residues. Looked up from germline, CDR1 is LNHDA and CDR2 is SQIVND (reference sequence). In nucleotides, the CDR3 is TGTGCCAGTAGTATCCCGACGGTGGTCAATCAGCCCCAGCATTTT. Translation: CASSIPTVVNQPQHF.

Comment on this clone: This CDR3 is also generated by other DNA sequences in the sample. The chain employs TRBV7-2 and TRBJ2-7, with TRBD2 as a possible D gene (5 bases). V lost 5 bases and J 6 bases, leaving 11 bases between the germline ends. CDR3 size: 12 residues. In germline, CDR1 is SGHTA, CDR2 FQGNSA. CDR3 amino acids: CASSLGRGEQYF. CDR3 bases: TGTGCCAGCAGCCTTGGACGGGGCGAGCAGTACTTC. The whole variable domain, filled in from reference TRBV7-2 and TRBJ2-7, reads GAGVSQSPSNKVTEKGKDVELRCDPISGHTALYWYRQSLGQGLEFLIYFQGNSAPDKSGLPSDRFSAERTGGSVSTLTIQRTQQEDSAVYLCASSLGRGEQYFGPGTRLTVT.

The chain uses TRBV15 and TRBJ2-1; 8 positions agree with TRBD2. The trim removed 0 bases at V and 12 bases at J, leaving 13 bases unmatched. The germline gives CDR1 LNHNV, CDR2 YYDKDF (reference sequence). This CDR3 has 16 residues. The CDR3 spells CATSREAREGSGGQFF. The DNA of the CDR3 is TGTGCCACCAGCAGAGAGGCTCGGGAGGGTTCGGGGGGGCAGTTCTTC.

The table lists this clone with a count of one. This CDR3 reads CASSLYADTEAFF. In DNA form, the CDR3 reads TGTGCCAGCAGTTTATACGCTGACACTGAAGCTTTCTTT. The V call is TRBV27, the J call TRBJ1-1; D remains unclear. The germline gives CDR1 MNHEY, CDR2 SMNVEV (reference sequence). Deletions cut 1 base from V and 3 bases from J, with 6 bases between. The CDR3 covers 13 residues.

The chain carries TRBV18 and TRBJ1-4; TRBD1 aligns across 10 bases. The CDR3 length is 14 residues. Germline values: CDR1 KGHSH, CDR2 LQKENI. J lost 6 bases, V lost 2 bases, and 0 bases had no gene match. CDR3: CASSPGTGDEKLFF. CDR3 bases: TGTGCCAGCTCACCAGGGACAGGGGATGAAAAACTGTTTTTT.

This clone was detected only once. J is TRBJ2-7 and V is TRBV5-1, with 7 bases that match TRBD2. The germline V gene encodes CDR1 SGHRS and CDR2 YFSETQ. Trimming cost V 4 bases and J 4 bases; bases outside gene matches: 5. The CDR3 runs 13 residues. The CDR3 loop reads CASSQREGYEQYF. The CDR3 DNA follows: TGCGCCAGCAGCCAGCGGGAAGGTTACGAGCAGTACTTC.

The genes are TRBV27 and TRBJ1-2, with TRBD1 matching over 9 bases. The CDR3 length is 14 residues. The germline V gene encodes CDR1 MNHEY and CDR2 SMNVEV (reference sequence). The ends lost 5 bases at V and 4 bases at J; junction bases unmatched: 5. The chain's CDR3 is CASSTGGWGYGYTF. Written as DNA, the CDR3 is TGTGCCAGCAGTACAGGGGGCTGGGGCTATGGCTACACCTTC.

The genes are TRBV7-3 and TRBJ2-7, with a tentative D call TRBD2 (6 bases). This CDR3 has 15 amino acids. CDR1 is SGHTA and CDR2 is FQGTGA in the germline V gene. V was cut by 2 bases and J by 2 bases, with 13 bases left in between. In nucleotides, the CDR3 is TGTGCCAGCAGCTTATGTCCGGGACTCCCCTACGAGCAGTACTTC. Translated, it gives CASSLCPGLPYEQYF.

The chain couples TRBV4-3 to TRBJ1-2, with D maybe TRBD1 (5 bases). Germline values: CDR1 LGHNA, CDR2 YSLEER. The V and J ends lost 0 bases and 2 bases respectively, with 7 bases between them. The CDR3 spans 14 residues. The CDR3 loop is CASSQDSGNYGYTF. CDR3 DNA: TGCGCCAGCAGCCAAGATTCAGGGAACTATGGCTACACCTTC.

This chain uses TRBV6-6 with TRBJ2-7, with D unresolved. The CDR3 is 12 amino acids. The germline V gene has CDR1 MNHNY and CDR2 SVGAGI (reference sequence). V was trimmed by 2 bases and J by 4 bases, leaving 6 bases between them. CDR3 in DNA: TGTGCCAGCAGTTACGATCGGTACGAGCAGTACTTC. Translated: CASSYDRYEQYF.